A selection of T cell receptor beta chains follows, all from one sample in a study of blood T cell repertoires in COVID-19. Here immunoSEQ multiplex PCR was the method, and the copy in TCRdb shows in-frame clones only, minus some. The sample lists some 70,000 clones, about nine tenths seen once, with approximately 0.56% in the top ten. Sequenced: peripheral blood. Receptors originate from a man over 45 with COVID-19, enrolled during active disease. Both conserved end residues are part of each CDR3. A D gene is named only where the DNA matches it firmly. Size values are once, few and many counts, or a class for expanded clones, and some rows have none.

v_call,j_call,clone_size,d_call,cdr3_aa,cdr3_nt
TRBV30,TRBJ1-1,.,.,CAWTLGRSTEAFF,TGTGCCTGGACCTTGGGGCGGAGCACTGAAGCTTTCTTT
TRBV6-5,TRBJ2-5,.,.,CASNLITGYIQTQYF,TGTGCCAGCAACTTGATTACGGGTTATATACAGACCCAGTACTTC
TRBV4-1,TRBJ1-3,.,TRBD1,CASSPTGALSGNTIYF,TGCGCCAGCAGCCCGACAGGGGCCCTATCTGGAAACACCATATATTTT
TRBV6-2/TRBV6-3,TRBJ1-5,.,.,CASSYDKVSLLGPQHF,TGTGCCAGCAGTTACGATAAAGTATCCCTGCTCGGGCCCCAGCATTTT
TRBV6-5,TRBJ2-7,once,.,CASSYRQDTYEQYF,TGTGCCAGCAGTTACCGACAGGATACCTACGAGCAGTACTTC
TRBV7-9,TRBJ2-4,.,TRBD2,CASSLAGGPDIQYF,TGTGCCAGCAGCTTAGCGGGAGGGCCGGACATTCAGTACTTC
TRBV18,TRBJ2-7,.,TRBD2,CASSGGRFEEQYF,TGTGCCAGCTCTGGCGGGAGATTCGAGGAGCAGTACTTC
TRBV7-7,TRBJ2-2,.,TRBD2,CASSLTSGVTGELFF,TGTGCCAGCAGCTTAACTAGCGGAGTCACCGGGGAGCTGTTTTTT
TRBV15,TRBJ1-5,.,.,CATSRGSGPQHF,TGTGCCACCAGCAGAGGGTCAGGGCCCCAGCATTTT
TRBV7-2,TRBJ2-3,.,.,CASSRPGWREFTDTQYF,TGTGCCAGCAGCCGGCCGGGGTGGCGGGAATTCACAGATACGCAGTATTTT
TRBV18,TRBJ2-7,.,TRBD2,CASSPASGTYEQYF,TGTGCCAGCTCACCTGCTAGCGGGACCTACGAGCAGTACTTC
TRBV19,TRBJ2-2,.,.,CASRPKEGTGELFF,TGTGCCAGTAGGCCCAAGGAGGGGACCGGGGAGCTGTTTTTT